This TCR beta chain was recovered during a study of technical replicates of blood from a handful of donors. Using immunoSEQ multiplex PCR, the repertoire was profiled, and TCRdb retains in-frame clones only, with some absent. The profile shows over 30,000 clones, around nine tenths of them singletons. Per the germline V gene, CDR1 is SGDLS and CDR2 is YYNGEE. Trimming shortened V by 4 bases and J by 0 bases, and 10 bases separated the two germline ends. The CDR3 loop spans 15 amino acids. The sequence derives from a human donor in good health. Some clones in this sample may be carry-over from other donors' samples. Sequencing input: PBMCs. The chain recombines TRBV9 with TRBJ1-4; D gene ambiguous. The CDR3 sequence: CASSSATATNEKLFF. CDR3 bases: TGTGCCAGCAGCTCTGCCACAGCAACTAATGAAAAACTGTTTTTT.